These 15 T cell receptor beta chains originate from one sample sequenced in a study of cytomegalovirus exposure and HLA in healthy donors. The PCR ran on 60 Vbeta and 13 Jbeta primers. Sequencing used immunoSEQ multiplex PCR; TCRdb keeps in-frame clones, though not all of them. The sample comprises approximately 180,000 clones, approximately 70% of which are singletons, and about 2.5% rests with the top ten. Sequencing was performed on PBMCs. All receptors derive from a human donor in good health.

This clone was seen just once. J is TRBJ2-1 and V is TRBV7-9, with TRBD2 matching over 11 bases. The CDR3 has 17 residues. Germline V lookup: CDR1 SEHNR, CDR2 FQNEAQ (reference sequence). V shed 5 bases and J 2 bases; nucleotides not matched to a gene: 8. The CDR3 loop is CASSPKLAGGTYNEQFF. CDR3 DNA sequence: TGTGCCAGCAGCCCGAAGTTAGCGGGGGGGACCTACAATGAGCAGTTCTTC.

This chain connects TRBV19 to TRBJ1-5; tentatively, D is TRBD1 (6 bases). The CDR3 contains 17 residues. Germline CDR1 is LNHDA and CDR2 is SQIVND (reference sequence). Trimming cost V 5 bases and J 4 bases, with 21 bases left between them. The CDR3 spells CASSVGGRPRQNQPQHF. Written as DNA, the CDR3 is TGTGCCAGTAGTGTGGGGGGGCGCCCTAGACAAAATCAGCCCCAGCATTTT.

In this sample, this clone is medium-sized. This chain uses TRBV5-1 with TRBJ1-2; TRBD1 might be the D (5 bases). The CDR3 sequence is 14 residues long. Germline assignment: CDR1 SGHRS and CDR2 YFSETQ. V lost 0 bases to trimming and J lost 7 bases, with 13 bases between them. CDR3 sequence: CASSLGRGGSGYTF. The DNA of the CDR3 is TGCGCCAGCAGCTTGGGACGGGGGGGTAGTGGCTACACCTTC. Complete variable domain (other parts from reference TRBV5-1 and TRBJ1-2): KAGVTQTPRYLIKTRGQQVTLSCSPISGHRSVSWYQQTPGQGLQFLFEYFSETQRNKGNFPGRFSGRQFSNSRSEMNVSTLELGDSALYLCASSLGRGGSGYTFGSGTRLTVV.

This sequence joins TRBV19 and TRBJ1-2; D remains unclear. CDR1 and CDR2 from the germline V gene are LNHDA and SQIVND (reference sequence). Trimming pared 3 bases from V and 8 bases from J, leaving 22 bases between. The CDR3 has 16 amino acids. The DNA of the CDR3 is TGTGCCAGTAGTATTCAACCTGGACCATCACTAGACGGCTACACCTTC. Protein: CASSIQPGPSLDGYTF.

This chain links TRBV6-5 with TRBJ1-2, with TRBD1 matching 9 bases. This CDR3 has 14 amino acids. Germline trimming cut 5 bases from V and 4 bases from J; bases unmatched to any gene: 5. CDR1 is MNHEY and CDR2 is SVGAGI in the germline V gene. CDR3 residues: CASSGTGRSYGYTF. DNA of the CDR3: TGTGCCAGCAGTGGGACAGGGCGGAGCTATGGCTACACCTTC.

The chain couples TRBV11-1 to TRBJ2-3; 10 nucleotides align to TRBD1. CDR3 length: 15 residues. The junction had 9 bases not matched to a gene; V was cut back by 7 bases and J by 5 bases. Germline V gene data show CDR1 as SGHAT and CDR2 as FQDESV (reference sequence). CDR3 nucleotides: TGTGCCAGCACCCGGACAGGGGGAGAGGGAGATACGCAGTATTTT. The encoded protein is CASTRTGGEGDTQYF.

This clone was observed a handful of times. The CDR3 DNA is TGTGCCACCAGCCCCCGGACAGGAAACACCAACTATGGCTACACCTTC. Protein: CATSPRTGNTNYGYTF. The V and J genes are TRBV15 and TRBJ1-2; 7 bases match TRBD1. The CDR3 spans 16 residues. V trimming: 5 bases; J trimming: 2 bases; junction bases outside the gene matches: 11. The V gene's germline CDR1 is LNHNV and CDR2 YYDKDF (reference sequence).

The J gene is TRBJ2-7, the V gene TRBV30, with D perhaps TRBD1 (5 bases). CDR1 and CDR2 (germline): GTSNPN, SVGIG (reference sequence). V dropped 0 bases and J dropped 5 bases, with 17 bases sitting between them. CDR3 length equals 15 residues. CDR3 sequence (DNA): TGTGCCTGGAGTGTGGCGTACCAGACAGTCCACGAGCAGTACTTC. Translation gives CAWSVAYQTVHEQYF.

The chain joins TRBV6-1 to TRBJ1-2; perhaps TRBD1 as D (6 bases). The V gene lost 4 bases and the J gene lost 5 bases, with 23 bases spanning the gap. Germline V gene data show CDR1 as MNHNS and CDR2 as SASEGT. The CDR3 has 17 residues. The CDR3, as DNA: TGTGCCAGCAGTGGACAGGTTCGGACCACCCCACTGTATGGCTACACCTTC. As protein: CASSGQVRTTPLYGYTF.

This chain connects TRBV29-1 to TRBJ1-1; D ambiguous. The CDR3 has 13 residues. Per germline, CDR1 SQVTM and CDR2 ANQGSEA. V was trimmed by 4 bases and J by 2 bases, leaving 11 bases between them. CDR3 in amino acids: CSVVPRQNTEAFF. In nucleotides, the CDR3 is TGCAGCGTTGTCCCCAGACAAAACACTGAAGCTTTCTTT.

The chain recombines TRBV6-5 with TRBJ1-1, with 7 bases aligning to TRBD1. The germline gives CDR1 MNHEY, CDR2 SVGAGI. V shed 6 bases and J 4 bases; nucleotides not matched to a gene: 8. CDR3 size: 14 residues. The CDR3 protein is CASSSGQAGTEAFF. CDR3 DNA: TGTGCCAGCAGCTCCGGACAGGCGGGCACTGAAGCTTTCTTT.

This chain joins TRBV5-4 and TRBJ2-7, with 9 bases fitting TRBD1. Germline V lookup: CDR1 SGHNT, CDR2 YYREEE (reference sequence). This CDR3 is built from 15 residues. V was clipped by 1 base and J by 2 bases; unmatched bases: 4. As DNA, the CDR3 is TGTGCCAGCAGCTTGAGACAGGGGGAGACCTACGAGCAGTACTTC. Translated: CASSLRQGETYEQYF.

V and J are TRBV10-2 and TRBJ1-1, with 7 nucleotides matching TRBD1. V lost 7 bases and J lost 0; bases outside the gene matches: 14. The CDR3 loop spans 17 amino acids. The germline V gene has CDR1 WSHSY and CDR2 SAAADI. The CDR3 nucleotides are TGCGCCAGCACTTCGACGTGGGACAGCGACTTGAACACTGAAGCTTTCTTT. Translating it yields CASTSTWDSDLNTEAFF.

V gene TRBV4-2 combines with J gene TRBJ1-1, with 7 bases aligning to TRBD1. Trimming removed 0 bases from V and 5 bases from J; junction bases left unmatched: 6. Germline assignment: CDR1 LGHNA and CDR2 YNFKEQ. The CDR3 sequence is 15 residues long. This chain's CDR3 is CASSQEQGEGTEAFF. The DNA for the CDR3 is TGTGCCAGCAGCCAAGAGCAGGGGGAAGGAACTGAAGCTTTCTTT.

The V gene is TRBV11-3, the J gene TRBJ2-7, with 9 bases fitting TRBD1. The junction had 7 bases not matched to a gene; V was cut back by 3 bases and J by 10 bases. Germline lookup yields CDR1 SGHNT and CDR2 YENEEA. This CDR3 is 13 amino acids long. The CDR3: CASSFGMGQGQYF. The CDR3 DNA follows: TGTGCCAGCAGCTTTGGAATGGGACAGGGACAGTACTTC.